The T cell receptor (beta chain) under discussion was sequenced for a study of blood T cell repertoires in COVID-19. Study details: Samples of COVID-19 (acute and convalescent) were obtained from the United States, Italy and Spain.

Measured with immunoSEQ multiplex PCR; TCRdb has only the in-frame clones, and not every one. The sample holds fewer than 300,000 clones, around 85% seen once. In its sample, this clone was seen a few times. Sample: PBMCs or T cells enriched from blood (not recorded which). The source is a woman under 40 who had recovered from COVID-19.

The CDR3 DNA reads TGTGCCAGCAGTACCTCTAGCCACGAGCAGTACTTC. Translating gives CASSTSSHEQYF. This chain links TRBV6-6 with TRBJ2-7, with a weak D call TRBD2 (5 bases). In germline, CDR1 is MNHNY, CDR2 SVGAGI (reference sequence). The length of the CDR3 is 12 residues. Trimming took 5 bases from V and 5 from J, leaving 10 bases between them.